In its sample, the clone carrying this TCR beta chain was seen a few times. The data were taken from a study of identical twins. TCRdb ran MiXCR on the 5' RACE reads and lists one entry per CDR3 protein. Of 1.5 million to 2 million distinct CDR3 sequences listed, around 29% are singletons. The germline V gene encodes CDR1 SGHTA and CDR2 FQGNSA. The CDR3 has 16 residues. V lost 1 base and J 8 bases, leaving 18 bases between the germline ends. Healthy Caucasians made up all donors. J is TRBJ2-4 and V is TRBV7-2; D ambiguous. This TCR derives from a newborn girl in good health. Sequencing used cord blood. CDR3: CASSLVKRSTVDIQYF. Written as DNA, the CDR3 is TGTGCCAGCAGCTTAGTAAAGAGGAGTACCGTAGACATTCAGTACTTC.